This entry describes one T cell receptor beta chain. Arm-PCR of CDR3 regions and iRepertoire HTBI primers were used to build TCR beta libraries. TCRdb passed the multiplex PCR reads through MiXCR, listing each CDR3 protein once. Of around 250,000 distinct CDR3 sequences in the sample, about 17% are singletons; the top ten hold around 15%. Trimming at V came to 5 bases and at J to 7 bases, leaving 9 bases not matched to a gene. Germline-derived CDR1 and CDR2 are SGHVS and FQNEAQ. This CDR3 is 14 amino acids long. The data were obtained in a study of regulatory T cells in long-lasting Graves disease. The time point was: newly diagnosed GD, antithyroid drugs for less than 3 months. PBMCs provided the RNA from which the TCR library was made. Separately, the same data were catalogued under a study of T cells in Graves' hyperthyroidism and ophthalmopathy.

This TCR was recovered from a woman in her 30s with Graves disease. This specimen was peripheral blood mononuclear cells (PBMCs), taken at new diagnosis, from a patient treated with antithyroid drugs. The chain links TRBV7-8 to TRBJ2-7, with 9 bases fitting TRBD1. In DNA, the CDR3 is TGTGCCAGCAGCACCGGGACAGGGTCTCGAGAGCAGTACTTC. Translating it yields CASSTGTGSREQYF.